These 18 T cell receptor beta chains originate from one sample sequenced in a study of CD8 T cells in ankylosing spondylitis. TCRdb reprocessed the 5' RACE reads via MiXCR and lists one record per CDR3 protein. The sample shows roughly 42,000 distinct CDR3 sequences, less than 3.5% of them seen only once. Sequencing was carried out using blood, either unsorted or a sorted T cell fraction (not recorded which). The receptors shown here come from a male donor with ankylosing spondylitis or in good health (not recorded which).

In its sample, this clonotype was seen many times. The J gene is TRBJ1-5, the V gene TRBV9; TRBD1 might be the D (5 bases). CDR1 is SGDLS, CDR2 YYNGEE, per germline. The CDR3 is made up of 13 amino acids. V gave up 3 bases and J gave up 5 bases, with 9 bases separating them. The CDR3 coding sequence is TGTGCCAGCAGCGCCCAGGGTGATCAGCCCCAGCATTTT. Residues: CASSAQGDQPQHF.

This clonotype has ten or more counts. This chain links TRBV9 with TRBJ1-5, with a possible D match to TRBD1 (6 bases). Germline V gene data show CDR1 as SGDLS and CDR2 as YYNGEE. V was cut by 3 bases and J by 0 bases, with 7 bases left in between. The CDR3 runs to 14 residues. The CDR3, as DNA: TGTGCCAGCAGCGAAGGGGGTAGCAATCAGCCCCAGCATTTT. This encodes CASSEGGSNQPQHF.

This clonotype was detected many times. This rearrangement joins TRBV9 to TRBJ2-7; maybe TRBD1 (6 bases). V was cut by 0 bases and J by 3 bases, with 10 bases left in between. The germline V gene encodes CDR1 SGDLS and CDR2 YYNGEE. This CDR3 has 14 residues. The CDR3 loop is CASSVGQAIYEQYF. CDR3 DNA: TGTGCCAGCAGCGTAGGACAGGCTATCTACGAGCAGTACTTC.

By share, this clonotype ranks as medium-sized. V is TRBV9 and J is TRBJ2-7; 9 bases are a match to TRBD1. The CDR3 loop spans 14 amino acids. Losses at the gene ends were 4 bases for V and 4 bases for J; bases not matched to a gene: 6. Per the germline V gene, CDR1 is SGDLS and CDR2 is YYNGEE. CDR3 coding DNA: TGTGCCAGCAGCCTGGGACAGGGAAGTTACGAGCAGTACTTC. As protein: CASSLGQGSYEQYF. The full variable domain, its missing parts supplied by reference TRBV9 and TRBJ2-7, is DSGVTQTPKHLITATGQRVTLRCSPRSGDLSVYWYQQSLDQGLQFLIQYYNGEERAKGNILERFSAQQFPDLHSELNLSSLELGDSALYFCASSLGQGSYEQYFGPGTRLTVT.

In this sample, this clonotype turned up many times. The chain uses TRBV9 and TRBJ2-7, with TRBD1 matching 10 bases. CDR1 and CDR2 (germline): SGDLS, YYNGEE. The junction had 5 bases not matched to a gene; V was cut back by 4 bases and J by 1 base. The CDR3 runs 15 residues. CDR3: CASSTGQGGSYEQYF. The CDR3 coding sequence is TGTGCCAGCAGCACCGGACAGGGGGGATCCTACGAGCAGTACTTC.

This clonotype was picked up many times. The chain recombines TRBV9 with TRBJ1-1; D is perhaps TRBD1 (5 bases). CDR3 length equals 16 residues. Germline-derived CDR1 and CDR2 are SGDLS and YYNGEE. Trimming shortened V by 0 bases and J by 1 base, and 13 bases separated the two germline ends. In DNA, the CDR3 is TGTGCCAGCAGCGTAGACATCGGTGGGGGGAACACTGAAGCTTTCTTT. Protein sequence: CASSVDIGGGNTEAFF. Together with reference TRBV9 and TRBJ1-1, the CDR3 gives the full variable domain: DSGVTQTPKHLITATGQRVTLRCSPRSGDLSVYWYQQSLDQGLQFLIQYYNGEERAKGNILERFSAQQFPDLHSELNLSSLELGDSALYFCASSVDIGGGNTEAFFGQGTRLTVV.

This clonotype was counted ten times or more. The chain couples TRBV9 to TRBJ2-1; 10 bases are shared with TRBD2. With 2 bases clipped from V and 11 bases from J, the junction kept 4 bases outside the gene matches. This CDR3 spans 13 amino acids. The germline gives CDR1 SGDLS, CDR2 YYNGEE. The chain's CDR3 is CASSVGLAEKQFF. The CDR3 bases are TGTGCCAGCAGCGTCGGACTAGCGGAGAAGCAGTTCTTC.

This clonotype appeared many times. CDR3 DNA sequence: TGTGCCAGCAGCCCACGGACTGGGACTGCCGATCTCCCAGATACGCAGTATTTT. Translated, it gives CASSPRTGTADLPDTQYF. The genes are TRBV9 and TRBJ2-3; D may be TRBD2 (6 bases). Germline CDR1 and CDR2: SGDLS and YYNGEE. This CDR3 has 18 residues. V dropped 4 bases and J dropped 4 bases, with 25 bases sitting between them.

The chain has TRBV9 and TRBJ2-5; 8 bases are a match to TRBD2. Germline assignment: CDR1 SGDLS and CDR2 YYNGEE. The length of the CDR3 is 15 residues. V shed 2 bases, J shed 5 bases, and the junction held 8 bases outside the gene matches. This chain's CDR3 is CASSVREGLRETQYF. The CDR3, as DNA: TGTGCCAGCAGCGTTCGGGAGGGCCTACGGGAGACCCAGTACTTC. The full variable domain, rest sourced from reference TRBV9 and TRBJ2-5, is DSGVTQTPKHLITATGQRVTLRCSPRSGDLSVYWYQQSLDQGLQFLIQYYNGEERAKGNILERFSAQQFPDLHSELNLSSLELGDSALYFCASSVREGLRETQYFGPGTRLLVL.

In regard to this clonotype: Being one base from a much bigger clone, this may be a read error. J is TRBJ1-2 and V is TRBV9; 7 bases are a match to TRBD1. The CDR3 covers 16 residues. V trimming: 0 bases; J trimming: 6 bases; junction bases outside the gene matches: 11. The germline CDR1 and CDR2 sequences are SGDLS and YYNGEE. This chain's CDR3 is CASSVGTRTGANGYTF. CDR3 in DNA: TGTGCCAGCAGCGTAGGAACAAGGACAGGAGCTAATGGCTACACCTTC.

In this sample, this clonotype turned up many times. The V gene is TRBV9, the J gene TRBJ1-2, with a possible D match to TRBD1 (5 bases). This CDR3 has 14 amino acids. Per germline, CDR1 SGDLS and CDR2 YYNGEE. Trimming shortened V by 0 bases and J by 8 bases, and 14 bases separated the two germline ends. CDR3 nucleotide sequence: TGTGCCAGCAGCGTAGAGGCCCAGGCAGGGGGCTACACCTTC. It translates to CASSVEAQAGGYTF.

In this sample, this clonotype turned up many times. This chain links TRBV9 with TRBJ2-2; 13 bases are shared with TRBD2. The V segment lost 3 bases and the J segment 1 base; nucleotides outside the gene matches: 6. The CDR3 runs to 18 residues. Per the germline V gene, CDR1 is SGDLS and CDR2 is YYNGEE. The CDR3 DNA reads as TGTGCCAGCAGCGAACTAGCGGGAGGGCCGGGGAACACCGGGGAGCTGTTTTTT. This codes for CASSELAGGPGNTGELFF. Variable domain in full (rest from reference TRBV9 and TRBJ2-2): DSGVTQTPKHLITATGQRVTLRCSPRSGDLSVYWYQQSLDQGLQFLIQYYNGEERAKGNILERFSAQQFPDLHSELNLSSLELGDSALYFCASSELAGGPGNTGELFFGEGSRLTVL.

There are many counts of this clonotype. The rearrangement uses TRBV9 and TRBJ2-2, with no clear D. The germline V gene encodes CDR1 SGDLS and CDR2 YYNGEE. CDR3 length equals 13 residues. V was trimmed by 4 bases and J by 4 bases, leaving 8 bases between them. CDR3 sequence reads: CASSIQSTGELFF. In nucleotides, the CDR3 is TGTGCCAGCAGCATCCAGTCCACCGGGGAGCTGTTTTTT.

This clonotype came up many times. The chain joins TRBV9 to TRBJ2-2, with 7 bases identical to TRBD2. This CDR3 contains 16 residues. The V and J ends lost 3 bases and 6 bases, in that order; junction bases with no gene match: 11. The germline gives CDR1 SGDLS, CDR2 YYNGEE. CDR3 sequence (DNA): TGTGCCAGCAGCGCCCTGGGACTAAGGAATCCCGGGGAGCTGTTTTTT. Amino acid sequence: CASSALGLRNPGELFF. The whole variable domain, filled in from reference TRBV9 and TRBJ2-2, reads DSGVTQTPKHLITATGQRVTLRCSPRSGDLSVYWYQQSLDQGLQFLIQYYNGEERAKGNILERFSAQQFPDLHSELNLSSLELGDSALYFCASSALGLRNPGELFFGEGSRLTVL.

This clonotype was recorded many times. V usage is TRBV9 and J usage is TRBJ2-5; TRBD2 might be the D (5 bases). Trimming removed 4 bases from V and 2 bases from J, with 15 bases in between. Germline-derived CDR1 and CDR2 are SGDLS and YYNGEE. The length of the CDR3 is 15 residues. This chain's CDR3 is CASSSEDLGQETQYF. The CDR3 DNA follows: TGTGCCAGCAGCTCGGAGGATCTGGGGCAAGAGACCCAGTACTTC.

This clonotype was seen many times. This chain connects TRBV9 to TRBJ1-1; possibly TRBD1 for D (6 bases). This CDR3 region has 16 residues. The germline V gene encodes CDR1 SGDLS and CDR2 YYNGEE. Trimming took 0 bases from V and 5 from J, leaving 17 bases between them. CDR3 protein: CASSVDFRQARTEAFF. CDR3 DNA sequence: TGTGCCAGCAGCGTAGATTTTCGACAGGCACGGACTGAAGCTTTCTTT.

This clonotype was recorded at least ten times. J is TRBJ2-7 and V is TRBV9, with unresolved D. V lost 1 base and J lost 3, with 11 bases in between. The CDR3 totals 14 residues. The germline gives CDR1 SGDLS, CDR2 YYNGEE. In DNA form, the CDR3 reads TGTGCCAGCAGCGTATCGGCGAGCCACTACGAGCAGTACTTC. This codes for CASSVSASHYEQYF.

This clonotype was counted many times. CDR3 region: CASSYSGRDRFVDEQYF. CDR3 in DNA: TGTGCCAGCAGTTACTCTGGGCGGGACAGGTTCGTCGACGAGCAGTACTTC. This rearrangement joins TRBV6-7 to TRBJ2-7; the match to TRBD1 covers 8 bases. TRBV6-7 is reported as an ORF; its role is uncertain. V shed 0 bases and J 5 bases; nucleotides not matched to a gene: 12. This CDR3 contains 17 residues.